These 25 T cell receptor beta chains were all obtained from the same sample, sequenced in a study of cytomegalovirus exposure and HLA in healthy donors (TCRdb year 2017). The library was made by the immunoSEQ multiplex PCR assay. For the multiplex PCR, a mixture combining 60 forward primers for TCR Vbeta segments and 13 reverse primers for TCR Jbeta segments was used. TCRdb stores this immuneACCESS table with in-frame sequences only. Part of the clones is absent; in the studies checked, under half of the shortfall reflects unresolved V genes, and no reason is known for the rest. The sample table records 200,000 to 250,000 clones; around 89% of these occur just once. The top ten constitute 0.95% to 1.1% of the sample. Sequencing was done on a sample of PBMCs. The origin of the receptors is a woman aged 18-29 years in good health and CMV-seronegative.

The chain links TRBV5-4 to TRBJ2-3; 8 positions agree with TRBD2. CDR3 size: 15 residues. Unmatched junction bases numbered 9, after V lost 4 bases and J lost 5 bases. The V gene's germline CDR1 is SGHNT and CDR2 YYREEE (reference sequence). CDR3 bases: TGTGCCAGCAGCCATGGCCGGGAGGGCGTAGATACGCAGTATTTT. Translating gives CASSHGREGVDTQYF.

This chain joins TRBV4-3 and TRBJ1-2; D is unclear. The CDR3 loop spans 13 amino acids. Trimming cost V 1 base and J 8 bases, with 11 bases left between them. Germline assignment: CDR1 LGHNA and CDR2 YSLEER. For the CDR3, the DNA is TGCGCCAGCAGCCAAGGGCAGGCCTCCGGCTACACCTTC. Translated: CASSQGQASGYTF.

V usage is TRBV4-3 and J usage is TRBJ2-7; D remains ambiguous. The ends were cut back, 5 bases at V and 6 bases at J, with 17 bases in the middle. Germline V CDR1 and CDR2: LGHNA, YSLEER. CDR3 length equals 14 residues. As DNA, the CDR3 is TGCGCCAGCAGCAGCATTGCGTTTTCAGGCGAGCAGTACTTC. Translating it yields CASSSIAFSGEQYF.

The gene calls are TRBV11-2 and TRBJ2-2; possibly TRBD2 for D (5 bases). V lost 6 bases, J lost 6 bases, and 14 bases lay in between. Germline lookup yields CDR1 SGHAT and CDR2 FQNNGV. This CDR3 spans 14 amino acids. The DNA of the CDR3 is TGTGCCAGCAGTCTAGCTAGTTCGTCCGGGGAGCTGTTTTTT. Translated: CASSLASSSGELFF. Full variable domain (remainder filled in from reference TRBV11-2 and TRBJ2-2): EAGVAQSPRYKIIEKRQSVAFWCNPISGHATLYWYQQILGQGPKLLIQFQNNGVVDDSQLPKDRFSAERLKGVDSTLKIQPAKLEDSAVYLCASSLASSSGELFFGEGSRLTVL.

The V and J genes are TRBV4-1 and TRBJ1-2; a weak D match, TRBD1 (5 bases). The CDR3 is 15 residues long. Trimming stripped 2 bases from V and 3 bases from J, with 13 bases between. Germline V gene sequence: CDR1 MGHRA, CDR2 YSYEKL. CDR3 in amino acids: CASSQSVIGDYGYTF. In DNA form, the CDR3 reads TGCGCCAGCAGCCAAAGCGTAATAGGGGACTATGGCTACACCTTC.

The rearrangement links TRBV7-2 to TRBJ2-5; D possibly corresponds to TRBD2 (7 bases). Germline V gene sequence: CDR1 SGHTA, CDR2 FQGNSA. The germline V and J ends were trimmed by 1 base and 1 base, with 10 bases remaining between them. CDR3 size: 15 residues. The CDR3 DNA follows: TGTGCCAGCAGCTTAGAGGGGGGGAGCCAAGAGACCCAGTACTTC. Translation gives CASSLEGGSQETQYF.

DNA for the CDR3: TGTGCCTGGAGCCCAGACAGGGATGATAGCACAGATACGCAGTATTTT. Residues: CAWSPDRDDSTDTQYF. The rearrangement uses TRBV30 and TRBJ2-3, with 7 bases lining up with TRBD1. Trimming at V came to 3 bases and at J to 0 bases, leaving 9 bases not matched to a gene. CDR1 and CDR2 (germline): GTSNPN, SVGIG (reference sequence). The CDR3 loop spans 16 amino acids.

V and J are TRBV5-6 and TRBJ1-5; 7 bases agree with TRBD1. V lost 2 bases and J lost 2; bases outside the gene matches: 7. The germline V gene encodes CDR1 SGHDT and CDR2 YYEEEE. The CDR3 has 16 residues. CDR3 coding DNA: TGTGCCAGCAGCTTAGCAGGGGGTTCAGGCAATCAGCCCCAGCATTTT. This gives the protein CASSLAGGSGNQPQHF.

The chain combines TRBV2 with TRBJ2-5, with 8 bases identical to TRBD2. The CDR3 has 15 residues. The V and J ends lost 5 bases and 5 bases, in that order; junction bases with no gene match: 10. The germline CDR1 and CDR2 sequences are SNHLY and FYNNEI. Here the CDR3 DNA reads TGTGCCAGCAGTAGGAGCGGGGGAGGATACGAGACCCAGTACTTC. Encoded protein: CASSRSGGGYETQYF.

The rearrangement joins TRBV5-6 to TRBJ2-7; D gene uncertain. The V gene's germline CDR1 is SGHDT and CDR2 YYEEEE. With 6 bases removed from V and 1 base from J, the gap between germline ends came to 14 bases. The CDR3 is 14 amino acids. CDR3 bases: TGTGCCAGCACCCTTACCAGCGAGTCCTACGAGCAGTACTTC. Encoded protein: CASTLTSESYEQYF. Together with reference TRBV5-6 and TRBJ2-7, the CDR3 gives the full variable domain: DAGVTQSPTHLIKTRGQQVTLRCSPKSGHDTVSWYQQALGQGPQFIFQYYEEEERQRGNFPDRFSGHQFPNYSSELNVNALLLGDSALYLCASTLTSESYEQYFGPGTRLTVT.

This chain uses TRBV18 with TRBJ2-7; 7 bases are a match to TRBD1. The junction had 17 bases not matched to a gene; V was cut back by 3 bases and J by 6 bases. Germline V gene lookup returns CDR1 KGHSH and CDR2 LQKENI. The CDR3 has 17 residues. The CDR3 reads CASSPTVGTAPRAEQYF. CDR3 nucleotide sequence: TGTGCCAGCTCACCTACTGTGGGGACAGCCCCACGTGCCGAGCAGTACTTC.

The V gene is TRBV10-3, the J gene TRBJ2-3; 8 positions match TRBD2. The J segment lost 4 bases and the V segment lost 10 bases, leaving 7 bases of the junction unmatched. This CDR3 spans 13 amino acids. Germline assignment: CDR1 ENHRY and CDR2 SYGVKD. CDR3: CATGRGGADTQYF. The CDR3 nucleotides are TGTGCCACGGGTCGGGGGGGTGCAGATACGCAGTATTTT.

This clone showed up just once. The chain employs TRBV7-6 and TRBJ2-1; 7 bases fit TRBD1. The length of the CDR3 is 12 residues. The V gene's germline CDR1 is SGHVS and CDR2 FNYEAQ. The V and J ends lost 5 bases and 10 bases, in that order; junction bases with no gene match: 5. The CDR3 DNA sequence: TGTGCCAGCAGCGTAGACAGGGACGAGCAGTTCTTC. The encoded protein is CASSVDRDEQFF.

The rearrangement joins TRBV6-1 to TRBJ1-6, with D perhaps matching TRBD1 (6 bases). The CDR3 spans 13 residues. V was trimmed by 5 bases and J by 10 bases, leaving 12 bases between them. Per germline, CDR1 MNHNS and CDR2 SASEGT. The CDR3 coding sequence is TGTGCCAGCAGTCCAGGGGTAGGGTCACCCCTCCACTTT. Its translation is CASSPGVGSPLHF.

The rearrangement joins TRBV27 to TRBJ2-7; a weak D match, TRBD2 (5 bases). This CDR3 has 13 residues. Germline CDR1 reads MNHEY; CDR2 reads SMNVEV (reference sequence). V was pared by 6 bases and J by 3 bases, with 12 bases between. The CDR3 region is CASRAVNHYEQYF. In nucleotides, the CDR3 is TGTGCCAGCAGAGCGGTTAACCACTACGAGCAGTACTTC.

This clone has only one observation. The rearrangement links TRBV2 to TRBJ2-1; TRBD2 aligns across 10 bases. This CDR3 has 16 residues. The germline V gene encodes CDR1 SNHLY and CDR2 FYNNEI. V lost 0 bases and J lost 7; bases outside the gene matches: 6. The CDR3 loop reads CASSEALAGVRNEQFF. In nucleotides, the CDR3 is TGTGCCAGCAGTGAAGCGCTAGCGGGGGTCAGGAATGAGCAGTTCTTC.

V and J are TRBV4-3 and TRBJ2-7; D gene unclear. CDR3 length: 15 amino acids. Germline V gene data show CDR1 as LGHNA and CDR2 as YSLEER. V was pared by 0 bases and J by 3 bases, with 12 bases between. The CDR3 coding sequence is TGCGCCAGCAGCCAAGACGGCTCCCCGGGCTACGAGCAGTACTTC. It codes for CASSQDGSPGYEQYF.

The V call is TRBV9, the J call TRBJ2-2; D remains ambiguous. Germline lookup yields CDR1 SGDLS and CDR2 YYNGEE. The CDR3 has 14 residues. With 4 bases removed from V and 4 bases from J, the gap between germline ends came to 11 bases. The DNA of the CDR3 is TGTGCCAGCAGCCCTACTCAAACCACCGGGGAGCTGTTTTTT. Translation gives CASSPTQTTGELFF.

The chain is built from TRBV19 and TRBJ2-5; 8 bases line up with TRBD2. Per germline, CDR1 LNHDA and CDR2 SQIVND (reference sequence). The J segment lost 4 bases and the V segment lost 5 bases, leaving 12 bases of the junction unmatched. The CDR3 loop spans 16 amino acids. The CDR3 nucleotides are TGTGCCAGTAGTGCCCTCGGGGGGGGGCCGAGAGAGACCCAGTACTTC. It is translated as CASSALGGGPRETQYF.

This sequence joins TRBV7-8 and TRBJ2-1; D may be TRBD2 (6 bases). The length of the CDR3 is 15 residues. V lost 2 bases and J 5 bases, leaving 13 bases between the germline ends. CDR1 and CDR2 (germline): SGHVS, FQNEAQ. The CDR3 is CASSLLPGEDNEQFF. The DNA of the CDR3 is TGTGCCAGCAGCTTACTGCCGGGAGAGGACAATGAGCAGTTCTTC.

This clone was seen just once. The chain carries TRBV7-8 and TRBJ1-1, with 9 bases identical to TRBD1. The J segment lost 1 base and the V segment lost 5 bases, leaving 5 bases of the junction unmatched. In germline, CDR1 is SGHVS, CDR2 FQNEAQ. The CDR3 runs 15 residues. CDR3 DNA sequence: TGTGCCAGCAGCCCGTGGACAGGGGCGAACACTGAAGCTTTCTTT. As protein: CASSPWTGANTEAFF.

In this sample, this clone turned up once. V usage is TRBV7-2 and J usage is TRBJ1-6; D is unresolved. The CDR3 runs 16 residues. V was clipped by 4 bases and J by 0 bases, with 10 bases between them. Germline CDR1 reads SGHTA; CDR2 reads FQGNSA. The CDR3 region is CASSYAHSSYNSPLHF. CDR3 in DNA: TGTGCCAGCAGCTACGCCCATAGCTCCTATAATTCACCCCTCCACTTT.

Here the CDR3 reads CASSVSGDNEQFF. The CDR3 coding sequence is TGTGCCAGCTCAGTTTCAGGGGACAATGAGCAGTTCTTC. The J gene is TRBJ2-1, the V gene TRBV18; D is perhaps TRBD1 (6 bases). The CDR3 runs 13 residues. Per germline, CDR1 KGHSH and CDR2 LQKENI. Trimming took off 5 bases at V and 5 bases at J, with 10 bases between the two ends.

With respect to this clone: Other DNA sequences in this sample translate to the same CDR3. The chain has TRBV5-4 and TRBJ2-3, with 8 bases matching TRBD2. CDR1 SGHNT and CDR2 YYREEE come from the germline V gene (reference sequence). This CDR3 comprises 16 residues. Trimming took 3 bases from V and 2 from J; bases not matched to a gene: 8. The CDR3 sequence: CASSSLAGTSTDTQYF. CDR3 coding DNA: TGTGCCAGCAGCTCCTTAGCGGGGACCTCCACAGATACGCAGTATTTT.

Here the CDR3 DNA reads TGTGCCAGCAGCGTAGAGGGGGGGCTTGCAGATACGCAGTATTTT. This sequence encodes CASSVEGGLADTQYF. This chain uses TRBV9 with TRBJ2-3; D is perhaps TRBD2 (7 bases). V lost 0 bases, J lost 4 bases, and 12 bases lay in between. From germline, CDR1 is SGDLS and CDR2 YYNGEE. The CDR3 sequence is 15 residues long.